These T cell receptor beta chains were read from a single sample in a study of identical twins. MiXCR, applied by TCRdb to the 5' RACE reads, yields one record per CDR3 protein. The sample lists roughly 1.6 million distinct CDR3 sequences, around 29% occurring once. The sequenced material came from cord blood. The receptors were sampled from a newborn girl in good health. Both conserved end residues are part of each CDR3.

>TRBV12-5|TRBJ2-1
CASALNTEYNEQFF
>TRBV7-9|TRBJ2-7
CASSLGTGFYEQYF
>TRBV5-1|TRBJ2-7
CASSLAYQSSYEQYF
>TRBV20-1|TRBJ1-5
CSVGRGSYQPQHF
>TRBV7-2|TRBJ2-3
CASSLAGGVGTDTQYF
>TRBV6-1|TRBJ1-2
CASSEGGGPNYGYTF
>TRBV30|NA
CAWSVTGVNIQYF
>TRBV2|TRBJ2-2
CASRELSGELFF
>TRBV20-1|NA
CSASERLHNEQYF
>TRBV5-1|TRBJ2-7
CASSNGASSYEQYF
>TRBV3-1|TRBJ1-1
CASSSGFDTEAFF
>TRBV20-1|TRBJ1-5
CSASSQGGNQPRHF
>TRBV7-8|TRBJ2-3
CASSPKRVSTDTQYF
>TRBV29-1|TRBJ2-5
CSVVKDSLQTQYF
>TRBV9|TRBJ2-3
CASSVDPKGPDTQYF
>TRBV21-1|TRBJ1-1
CASSQQGSGQGVTEAFF
>TRBV27|TRBJ2-7
CASSSSGGLAVYEQYF
>TRBV20-1|TRBJ2-1
CSAPLDLYNEQFF
>TRBV20-1|TRBJ2-1
CSARDTSGGALDEQFF
>TRBV5-1|TRBJ2-1
CASTLTAFDYNEQFF
>TRBV9|TRBJ2-4
CASSVGGQGREQYF
>TRBV2|TRBJ2-5
CASSLGEGIGGTQYF
>TRBV27|TRBJ1-1
CASSWSQGNTEAFF
>TRBV3-1|NA
CASSQDPGFEQYF
>TRBV20-1|TRBJ2-1
CSARAFTSGTNEQFF
>TRBV20-1|TRBJ2-7
CSARGRDSSYEQYF